The clone carrying this TCR beta chain has a handful of counts. These data originate in a study of shared T cell receptors in the human thymus. V lost 1 base and J lost 0, with 5 bases in between. The germline gives CDR1 SGHTS, CDR2 YDEGEE. This CDR3 region has 14 residues. This table comes from immunoSEQ multiplex PCR, and its TCRdb copy is limited to in-frame clones, with some not included. The table has about 660,000 clones, more than 70% seen once; the top ten hold just under 0.0095%. These same records also appear under a second study, on human thymus T cells. As that study records: Serving as donors were healthy Finnish infants, each of whom was having open corrective surgery for congenital heart defects. The thymus was resected at corrective cardiac surgery. V and J gene usage appeared biased in thymic and blood repertoires. Related research reported highly overlapping thymic repertoires among unrelated individuals.

The sequencing sample was made of thymocytes. V is TRBV5-8 and J is TRBJ1-3; D unresolved. The clonotype was recovered from a boy under three years old with a congenital heart defect. CDR3 in DNA: TGTGCCAGCAGCTTGCGGAGCTCTGGAAACACCATATATTTT. Translation: CASSLRSSGNTIYF.